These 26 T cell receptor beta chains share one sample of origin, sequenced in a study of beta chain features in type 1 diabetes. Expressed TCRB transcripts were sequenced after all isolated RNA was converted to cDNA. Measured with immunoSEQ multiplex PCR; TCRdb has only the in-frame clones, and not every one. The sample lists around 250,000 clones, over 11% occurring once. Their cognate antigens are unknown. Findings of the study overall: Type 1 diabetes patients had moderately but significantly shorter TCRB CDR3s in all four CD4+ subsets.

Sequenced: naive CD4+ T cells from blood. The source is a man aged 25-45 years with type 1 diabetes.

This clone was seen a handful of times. CDR3 nucleotide sequence: TGTGCCAGCCAGACACTTCACTCCACAGATACGCAGTATTTT. Amino acids: CASQTLHSTDTQYF. The V call is TRBV19, the J call TRBJ2-3, with D hard to call. Germline CDR1 and CDR2: LNHDA and SQIVND (reference sequence). The CDR3 is 14 residues long. V was pared by 9 bases and J by 2 bases, with 15 bases between.

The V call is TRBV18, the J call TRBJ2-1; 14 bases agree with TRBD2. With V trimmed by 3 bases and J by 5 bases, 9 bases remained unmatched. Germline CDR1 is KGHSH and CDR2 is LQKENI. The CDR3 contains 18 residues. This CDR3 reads CASSPKGLAGGPHNEQFF. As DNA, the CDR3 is TGTGCCAGCTCACCTAAAGGACTAGCGGGAGGACCCCACAATGAGCAGTTCTTC.

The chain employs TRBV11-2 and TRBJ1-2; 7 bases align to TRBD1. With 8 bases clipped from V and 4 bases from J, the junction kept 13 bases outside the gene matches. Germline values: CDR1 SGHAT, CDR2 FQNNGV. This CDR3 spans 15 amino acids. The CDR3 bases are TGTGCCAGCCGAAGACCCGGGACAGCCCTCTATGGCTACACCTTC. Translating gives CASRRPGTALYGYTF.

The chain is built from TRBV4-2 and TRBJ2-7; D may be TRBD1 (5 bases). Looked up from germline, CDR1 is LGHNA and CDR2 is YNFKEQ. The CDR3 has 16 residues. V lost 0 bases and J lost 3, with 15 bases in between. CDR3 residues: CASSQDQGGASYEQYF. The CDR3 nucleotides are TGTGCCAGCAGCCAAGATCAGGGCGGAGCCAGCTACGAGCAGTACTTC.

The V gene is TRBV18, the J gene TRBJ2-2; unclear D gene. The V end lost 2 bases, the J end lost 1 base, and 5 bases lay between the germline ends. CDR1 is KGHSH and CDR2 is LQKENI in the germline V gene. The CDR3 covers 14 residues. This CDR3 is CASSPSRNTGELFF. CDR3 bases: TGTGCCAGCTCACCAAGTAGGAACACCGGGGAGCTGTTTTTT. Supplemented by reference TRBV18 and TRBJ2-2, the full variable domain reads NAGVMQNPRHLVRRRGQEARLRCSPMKGHSHVYWYRQLPEEGLKFMVYLQKENIIDESGMPKERFSAEFPKEGPSILRIQQVVRGDSAAYFCASSPSRNTGELFFGEGSRLTVL.

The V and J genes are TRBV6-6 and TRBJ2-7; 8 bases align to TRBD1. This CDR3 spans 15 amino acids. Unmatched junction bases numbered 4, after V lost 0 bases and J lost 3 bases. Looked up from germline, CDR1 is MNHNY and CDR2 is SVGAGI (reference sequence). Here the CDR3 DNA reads TGTGCCAGCAGTTACTCGGGGACAGGAGGCTACGAGCAGTACTTC. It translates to CASSYSGTGGYEQYF.

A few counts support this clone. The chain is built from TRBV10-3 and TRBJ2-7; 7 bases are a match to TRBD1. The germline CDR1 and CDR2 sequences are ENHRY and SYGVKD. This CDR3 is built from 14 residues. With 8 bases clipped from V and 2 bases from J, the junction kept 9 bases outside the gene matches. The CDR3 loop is CAISKRQGTYEQYF. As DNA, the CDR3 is TGTGCCATCTCGAAACGACAGGGTACCTACGAGCAGTACTTC.

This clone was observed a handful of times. The CDR3 coding sequence is TGCAGCGTCAGGGGGACAGCGAACACTGAAGCTTTCTTT. Its translation: CSVRGTANTEAFF. The V gene is TRBV29-1, the J gene TRBJ1-1; 7 positions agree with TRBD1. CDR3 length: 13 amino acids. The V and J ends lost 6 bases and 1 base, in that order; junction bases with no gene match: 5. Germline CDR1 and CDR2: SQVTM and ANQGSEA. The whole variable domain, filled in from reference TRBV29-1 and TRBJ1-1, reads SAVISQKPSRDICQRGTSLTIQCQVDSQVTMMFWYRQQPGQSLTLIATANQGSEATYESGFVIDKFPISRPNLTFSTLTVSNMSPEDSSIYLCSVRGTANTEAFFGQGTRLTVV.

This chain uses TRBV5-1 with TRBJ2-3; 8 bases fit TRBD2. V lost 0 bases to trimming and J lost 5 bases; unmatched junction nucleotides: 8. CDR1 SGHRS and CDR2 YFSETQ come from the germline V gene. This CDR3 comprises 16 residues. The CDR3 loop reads CASSLGVAGGEDTQYF. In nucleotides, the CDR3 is TGCGCCAGCAGCTTGGGTGTCGCGGGAGGTGAAGATACGCAGTATTTT.

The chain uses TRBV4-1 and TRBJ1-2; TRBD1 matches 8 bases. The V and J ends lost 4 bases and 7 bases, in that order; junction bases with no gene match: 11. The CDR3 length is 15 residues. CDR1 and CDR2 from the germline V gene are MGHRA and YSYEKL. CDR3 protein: CASSRGQGPARGYTF. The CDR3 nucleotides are TGCGCCAGCAGCCGCGGACAGGGACCTGCACGTGGCTACACCTTC.

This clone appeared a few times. CDR3 residues: CASSSPDVTPYEQYF. CDR3 DNA: TGTGCCAGCAGTTCCCCCGACGTGACTCCCTACGAGCAGTACTTC. The chain couples TRBV28 to TRBJ2-7, with D unclear. Germline V gives CDR1 MDHEN, CDR2 SYDVKM. This CDR3 spans 15 amino acids. Trimming removed 4 bases from V and 2 bases from J, with 15 bases in between.

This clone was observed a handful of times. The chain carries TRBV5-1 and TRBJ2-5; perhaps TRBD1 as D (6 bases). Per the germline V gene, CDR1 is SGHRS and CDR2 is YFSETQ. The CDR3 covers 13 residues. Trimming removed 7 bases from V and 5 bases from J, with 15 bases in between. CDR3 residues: CASRYNRAETQYF. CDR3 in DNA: TGCGCCAGCCGGTACAACAGGGCGGAGACCCAGTACTTC.

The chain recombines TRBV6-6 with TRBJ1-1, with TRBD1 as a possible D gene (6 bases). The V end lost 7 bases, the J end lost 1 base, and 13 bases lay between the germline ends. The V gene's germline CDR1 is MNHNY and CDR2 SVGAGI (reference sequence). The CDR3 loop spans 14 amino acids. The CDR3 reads CASILGTPNTEAFF. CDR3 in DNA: TGTGCCAGCATCTTGGGGACACCGAACACTGAAGCTTTCTTT.

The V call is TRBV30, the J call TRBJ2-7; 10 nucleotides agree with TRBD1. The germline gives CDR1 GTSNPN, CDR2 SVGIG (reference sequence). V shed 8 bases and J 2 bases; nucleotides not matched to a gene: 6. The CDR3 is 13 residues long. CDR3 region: CAGTGTGAYEQYF. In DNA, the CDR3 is TGTGCCGGAACCGGGACAGGGGCCTACGAGCAGTACTTC.

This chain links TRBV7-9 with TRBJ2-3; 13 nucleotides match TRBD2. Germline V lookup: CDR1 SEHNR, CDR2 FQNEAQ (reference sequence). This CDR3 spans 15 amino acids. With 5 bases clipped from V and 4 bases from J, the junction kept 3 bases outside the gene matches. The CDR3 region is CASSPGLAGADTQYF. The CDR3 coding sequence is TGTGCCAGCAGCCCAGGACTAGCGGGAGCAGATACGCAGTATTTT.

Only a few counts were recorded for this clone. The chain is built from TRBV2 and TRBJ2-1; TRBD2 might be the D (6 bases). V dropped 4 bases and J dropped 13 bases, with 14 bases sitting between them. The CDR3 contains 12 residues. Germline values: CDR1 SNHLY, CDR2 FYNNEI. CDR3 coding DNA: TGTGCCAGCAGTGCCGATTCTAGCGCACAGTTCTTC. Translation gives CASSADSSAQFF.

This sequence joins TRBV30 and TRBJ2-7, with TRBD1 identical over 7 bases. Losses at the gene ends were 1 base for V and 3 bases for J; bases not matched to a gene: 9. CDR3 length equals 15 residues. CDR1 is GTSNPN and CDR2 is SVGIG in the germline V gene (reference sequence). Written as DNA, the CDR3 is TGTGCCTGGAGTGCCTGGGACAGTGCCGACTACGAGCAGTACTTC. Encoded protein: CAWSAWDSADYEQYF.

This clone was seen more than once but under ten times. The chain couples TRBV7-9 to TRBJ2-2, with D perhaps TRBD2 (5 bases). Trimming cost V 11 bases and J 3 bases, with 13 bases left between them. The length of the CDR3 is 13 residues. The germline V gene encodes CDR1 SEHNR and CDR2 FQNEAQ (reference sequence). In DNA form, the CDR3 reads TGTGCCGGGAGACTCATGGACACCGGGGAGCTGTTTTTT. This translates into CAGRLMDTGELFF. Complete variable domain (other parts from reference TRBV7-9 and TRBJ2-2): DTGVSQNPRHKITKRGQNVTFRCDPISEHNRLYWYRQTLGQGPEFLTYFQNEAQLEKSRLLSDRFSAERPKGSFSTLEIQRTEQGDSAMYLCAGRLMDTGELFFGEGSRLTVL.

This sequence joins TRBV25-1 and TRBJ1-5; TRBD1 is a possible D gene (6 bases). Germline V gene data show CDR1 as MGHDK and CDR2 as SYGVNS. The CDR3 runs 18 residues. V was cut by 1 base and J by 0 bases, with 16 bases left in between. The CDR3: CASSEFPRQVYSNQPQHF. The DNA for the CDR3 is TGTGCCAGCAGTGAATTCCCGCGACAGGTTTATAGCAATCAGCCCCAGCATTTT.

The CDR3 nucleotides read TGCGCCAGCAGCCTAGCCTCCGACACTGCGAACACCGGGGAGCTGTTTTTT. This gives the protein CASSLASDTANTGELFF. The chain is built from TRBV5-1 and TRBJ2-2, with D possibly being TRBD2 (5 bases). CDR1 is SGHRS, CDR2 YFSETQ, per germline. The CDR3 is 17 amino acids. V dropped 4 bases and J dropped 0 bases, with 16 bases sitting between them. The entire variable domain, with the rest obtained from reference TRBV5-1 and TRBJ2-2, is as follows: KAGVTQTPRYLIKTRGQQVTLSCSPISGHRSVSWYQQTPGQGLQFLFEYFSETQRNKGNFPGRFSGRQFSNSRSEMNVSTLELGDSALYLCASSLASDTANTGELFFGEGSRLTVL.

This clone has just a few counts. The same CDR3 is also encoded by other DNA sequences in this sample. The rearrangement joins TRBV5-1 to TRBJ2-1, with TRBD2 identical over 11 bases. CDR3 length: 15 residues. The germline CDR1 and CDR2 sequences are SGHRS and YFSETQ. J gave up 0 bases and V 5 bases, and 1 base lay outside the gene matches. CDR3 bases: TGCGCCAGCAGAACTAGCGGGAGCTCCTACAATGAGCAGTTCTTC. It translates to CASRTSGSSYNEQFF.

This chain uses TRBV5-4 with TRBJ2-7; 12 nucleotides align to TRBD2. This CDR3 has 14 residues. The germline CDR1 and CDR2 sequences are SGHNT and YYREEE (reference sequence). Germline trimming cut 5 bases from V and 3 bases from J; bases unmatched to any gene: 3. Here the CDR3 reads CASSRLAGDYEQYF. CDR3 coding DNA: TGTGCCAGCAGTCGACTAGCGGGGGACTACGAGCAGTACTTC. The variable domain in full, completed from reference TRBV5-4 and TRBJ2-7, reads ETGVTQSPTHLIKTRGQQVTLRCSSQSGHNTVSWYQQALGQGPQFIFQYYREEENGRGNFPPRFSGLQFPNYSSELNVNALELDDSALYLCASSRLAGDYEQYFGPGTRLTVT.

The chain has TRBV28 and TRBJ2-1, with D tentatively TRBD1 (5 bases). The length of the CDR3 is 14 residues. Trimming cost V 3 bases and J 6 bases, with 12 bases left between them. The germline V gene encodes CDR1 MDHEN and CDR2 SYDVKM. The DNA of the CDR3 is TGTGCCAGCAGTTTGTTCAGGGCCCTCAATGAGCAGTTCTTC. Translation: CASSLFRALNEQFF.

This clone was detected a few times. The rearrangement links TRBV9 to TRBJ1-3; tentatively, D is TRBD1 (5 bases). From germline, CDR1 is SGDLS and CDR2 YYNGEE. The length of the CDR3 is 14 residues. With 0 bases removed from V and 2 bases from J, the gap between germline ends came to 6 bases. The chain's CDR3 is CASSVEGAGNTIYF. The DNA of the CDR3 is TGTGCCAGCAGCGTAGAAGGGGCTGGAAACACCATATATTTT.

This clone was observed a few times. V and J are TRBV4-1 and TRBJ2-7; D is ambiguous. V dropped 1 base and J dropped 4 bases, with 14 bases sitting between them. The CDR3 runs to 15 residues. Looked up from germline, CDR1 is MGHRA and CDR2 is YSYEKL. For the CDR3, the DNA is TGCGCCAGCAGCCAAGCCCAAACGACACTTTACGAGCAGTACTTC. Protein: CASSQAQTTLYEQYF.

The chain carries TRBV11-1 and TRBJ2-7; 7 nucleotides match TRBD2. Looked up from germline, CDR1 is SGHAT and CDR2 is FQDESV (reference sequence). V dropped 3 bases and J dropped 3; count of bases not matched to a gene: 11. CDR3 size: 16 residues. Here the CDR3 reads CASSFSGPRTSYEQYF. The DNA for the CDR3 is TGTGCCAGCAGCTTTTCCGGCCCAAGGACTAGCTACGAGCAGTACTTC.